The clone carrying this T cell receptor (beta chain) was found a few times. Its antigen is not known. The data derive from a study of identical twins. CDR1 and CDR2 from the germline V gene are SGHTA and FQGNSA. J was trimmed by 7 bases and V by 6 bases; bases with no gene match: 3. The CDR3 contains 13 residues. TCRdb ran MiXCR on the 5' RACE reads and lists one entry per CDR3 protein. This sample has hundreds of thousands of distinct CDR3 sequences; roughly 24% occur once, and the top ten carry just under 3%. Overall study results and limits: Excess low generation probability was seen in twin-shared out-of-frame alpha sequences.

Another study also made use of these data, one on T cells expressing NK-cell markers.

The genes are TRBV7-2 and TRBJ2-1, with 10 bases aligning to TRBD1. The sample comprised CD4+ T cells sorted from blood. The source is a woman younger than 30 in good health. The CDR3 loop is CASRRTGGNEQFF. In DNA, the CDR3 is TGTGCCAGCAGGAGGACAGGGGGGAATGAGCAGTTCTTC.